Given below is one T cell receptor (beta chain) in context. V lost 0 bases, J lost 4 bases, and 12 bases lay in between. This CDR3 is 14 amino acids long. CDR1 is SQVTM and CDR2 is ANQGSEA in the germline V gene. This entry comes from a study of OX40 agonist ivuxolimab in advanced cancers. Assay: immunoSEQ multiplex PCR; the TCRdb copy retains only in-frame clones and omits some. The table records about 45,000 clones, approximately 84% of them present only once. This sample comprised CD4+ or CD8+ T cells sorted from blood, obtained in a trial of the OX40 agonist ivuxolimab. This sequence originates from an adult with an advanced solid tumor such as melanoma, head and neck, liver or kidney cancer. The chain employs TRBV29-1 and TRBJ2-5, with a weak D call TRBD1 (6 bases). CDR3 in amino acids: CSVEDLGTRETQYF. The CDR3 bases are TGCAGCGTTGAAGATCTGGGGACACGAGAGACCCAGTACTTC. Drawing the rest from reference TRBV29-1 and TRBJ2-5, the complete variable domain is SAVISQKPSRDICQRGTSLTIQCQVDSQVTMMFWYRQQPGQSLTLIATANQGSEATYESGFVIDKFPISRPNLTFSTLTVSNMSPEDSSIYLCSVEDLGTRETQYFGPGTRLLVL.